Shown below are 30 T cell receptor beta chains from a single sample sequenced in a study of shared clonotypes between healthy human individuals. TCRdb's copy holds only in-frame clones and misses some; the assay was immunoSEQ multiplex PCR. The data show roughly 100,000 clones, around 64% seen once. The sample comprised memory CD8+ T cells sorted from blood. Sample subset: CD45RO+ cells pooled with CCR7-negative TemRA cells. These TCRs come from a woman aged 25 to 39 in good health.

The chain carries TRBV7-3 and TRBJ2-1; tentatively, D is TRBD1 (5 bases). CDR1 and CDR2 from the germline V gene are SGHTA and FQGTGA. The CDR3 is 14 residues long. V was pared by 3 bases and J by 9 bases, with 15 bases between. The CDR3 region is CASSLLKGSGEQFF. For the CDR3, the DNA is TGTGCCAGCAGCTTGTTAAAGGGGTCGGGTGAGCAGTTCTTC.

In nucleotides, the CDR3 is TGTGCCAGCATCGGGCACGACCCCTACGAGCAGTACTTC. It translates to CASIGHDPYEQYF. The chain recombines TRBV28 with TRBJ2-7; D is undetermined. This CDR3 has 13 residues. V shed 7 bases and J shed 2 bases, with 12 bases lying between them. Germline-derived CDR1 and CDR2 are MDHEN and SYDVKM.

The chain employs TRBV6-1 and TRBJ2-3, with D unclear. This CDR3 has 12 residues. CDR1 and CDR2 from the germline V gene are MNHNS and SASEGT. V shed 8 bases and J shed 2 bases, with 8 bases lying between them. The chain's CDR3 is CASPSATDTQYF. DNA of the CDR3: TGTGCCAGCCCGAGCGCCACAGATACGCAGTATTTT.

V and J are TRBV30 and TRBJ2-7; D not resolved. CDR3 length: 13 amino acids. Trimming stripped 2 bases from V and 0 bases from J, with 8 bases between. Per the germline V gene, CDR1 is GTSNPN and CDR2 is SVGIG (reference sequence). CDR3 coding DNA: TGTGCCTGGAGTAGAGAGTCCTCCTACGAGCAGTACTTC. This sequence encodes CAWSRESSYEQYF.

Here the CDR3 DNA reads TGTGCCAGCAGTTTGGAAAGGCTTCAGCCCCAGCATTTT. The encoded protein is CASSLERLQPQHF. This sequence joins TRBV28 and TRBJ1-5, with D uncertain. The germline V gene encodes CDR1 MDHEN and CDR2 SYDVKM. The CDR3 loop spans 13 amino acids. The V end lost 3 bases, the J end lost 6 bases, and 9 bases lay between the germline ends.

This clone was seen at least ten times. The chain employs TRBV4-2 and TRBJ2-7; 9 bases match TRBD2. Per germline, CDR1 LGHNA and CDR2 YNFKEQ. J was trimmed by 6 bases and V by 3 bases; bases with no gene match: 9. CDR3 size: 15 residues. Written as DNA, the CDR3 is TGTGCCAGCAGCCAGGGGGTAGCGGGAGAGGGCGAGCAGTACTTC. Residues: CASSQGVAGEGEQYF.

In its sample, this clone was seen a few times. This sequence joins TRBV6-1 and TRBJ1-3; D not resolved. Looked up from germline, CDR1 is MNHNS and CDR2 is SASEGT. The CDR3 contains 13 residues. With 7 bases removed from V and 1 base from J, the gap between germline ends came to 8 bases. The CDR3, as DNA: TGTGCCAGCATAAAGGAGTCTGGAAACACCATATATTTT. It translates to CASIKESGNTIYF.

The chain combines TRBV30 with TRBJ2-6, with D perhaps matching TRBD2 (6 bases). CDR1 and CDR2 from the germline V gene are GTSNPN and SVGIG (reference sequence). This CDR3 is 18 amino acids long. With 5 bases removed from V and 0 bases from J, the gap between germline ends came to 20 bases. CDR3 region: CAWPHGRETLSGANVLTF. The CDR3 coding sequence is TGTGCCTGGCCCCATGGCCGGGAGACACTCTCTGGGGCCAACGTCCTGACTTTC.

This clone was recorded only once. The chain has TRBV11-2 and TRBJ1-1, with no clear D. The CDR3 spans 11 residues. CDR1 is SGHAT and CDR2 is FQNNGV in the germline V gene. Trimming took off 5 bases at V and 8 bases at J, with 9 bases between the two ends. As DNA, the CDR3 is TGTGCCAGCAGCAAATCCCAGGAAGCTTTCTTT. It encodes CASSKSQEAFF. Full variable domain (remainder filled in from reference TRBV11-2 and TRBJ1-1): EAGVAQSPRYKIIEKRQSVAFWCNPISGHATLYWYQQILGQGPKLLIQFQNNGVVDDSQLPKDRFSAERLKGVDSTLKIQPAKLEDSAVYLCASSKSQEAFFGQGTRLTVV.

The chain links TRBV7-6 to TRBJ2-7, with D possibly TRBD2 on 6 matching bases. This CDR3 is 15 amino acids long. Germline V CDR1 and CDR2: SGHVS, FNYEAQ. The V end was cut by 3 bases, the J end by 0 bases, with 12 bases between. CDR3 protein: CASSLGGGTSYEQYF. The CDR3 nucleotides read TGTGCCAGCAGCTTGGGCGGCGGGACCTCCTACGAGCAGTACTTC.

The gene calls are TRBV7-9 and TRBJ2-7, with D tentatively TRBD2 (5 bases). Per the germline V gene, CDR1 is SEHNR and CDR2 is FQNEAQ (reference sequence). The CDR3 covers 13 residues. The ends were cut back, 5 bases at V and 7 bases at J, with 15 bases in the middle. The CDR3 reads CASSPRESREQYF. The CDR3 DNA sequence: TGTGCCAGCAGCCCGAGGGAGTCAAGGGAGCAGTACTTC.

V is TRBV27 and J is TRBJ2-3; 8 nucleotides align to TRBD1. The J segment lost 7 bases and the V segment lost 6 bases, leaving 18 bases of the junction unmatched. CDR3 length equals 17 residues. CDR1 and CDR2 from the germline V gene are MNHEY and SMNVEV (reference sequence). The CDR3 nucleotides read TGTGCCAGCAGCCTTATTCAGGGGACAGGCATCCCAAATACGCAGTATTTT. Translation: CASSLIQGTGIPNTQYF.

V gene TRBV21-1 combines with J gene TRBJ2-7; the DNA was not compared with TRBD1, the D call given in the table. TRBV21-1 corresponds to a pseudogene. The length of the CDR3 is 16 residues. CDR3 coding DNA: TGTGCCAGCAGCAAAATCCGGGACAGGGTCAGCGACGAGCAGTACTTC. Translating gives CASSKIRDRVSDEQYF.

The chain links TRBV4-1 to TRBJ1-1; D possibly corresponds to TRBD1 (5 bases). Trimming stripped 5 bases from V and 4 bases from J, with 14 bases between. The CDR3 contains 14 residues. Germline CDR1 is MGHRA and CDR2 is YSYEKL. The DNA of the CDR3 is TGCGCCAGCAGCGCACAGGAGATCGGCACTGAAGCTTTCTTT. It codes for CASSAQEIGTEAFF.

This clone was seen repeatedly, ten times or more. The rearrangement joins TRBV6-1 to TRBJ2-2; D possibly corresponds to TRBD1 (6 bases). The V end was cut by 2 bases, the J end by 2 bases, with 12 bases between. CDR3 size: 16 residues. Germline CDR1 MNHNS, CDR2 SASEGT. The CDR3 loop reads CASSESRGQNTGELFF. The CDR3 region has the DNA TGTGCCAGCAGTGAATCCCGGGGACAAAACACCGGGGAGCTGTTTTTT.

The V call is TRBV7-8, the J call TRBJ2-1; unclear D gene. The germline V gene has CDR1 SGHVS and CDR2 FQNEAQ. The CDR3 has 17 residues. V gave up 1 base and J gave up 3 bases, with 16 bases separating them. CDR3 DNA: TGTGCCAGCAGCTTAGGGACGAGAGGCGGATACTACAATGAGCAGTTCTTC. This encodes CASSLGTRGGYYNEQFF.

This clone was observed a single time. The rearrangement uses TRBV19 and TRBJ1-2; weak D call: TRBD1 (5 bases). This CDR3 region has 15 residues. V gave up 1 base and J gave up 4 bases, with 13 bases separating them. Germline V CDR1 and CDR2: LNHDA, SQIVND (reference sequence). CDR3 residues: CASSIGQGPSYGYTF. CDR3 bases: TGTGCCAGTAGTATAGGGCAGGGCCCTAGCTATGGCTACACCTTC.

This clone occurred a few times. The chain combines TRBV11-1 with TRBJ2-1, with a weak D call TRBD2 (6 bases). CDR3 size: 16 residues. V was cut by 1 base and J by 3 bases, with 13 bases left in between. The V gene's germline CDR1 is SGHAT and CDR2 FQDESV (reference sequence). CDR3 coding DNA: TGTGCCAGCAGCTTAGAGTCGGGAGTAGGCTACAATGAGCAGTTCTTC. This sequence encodes CASSLESGVGYNEQFF. Full variable domain (remainder filled in from reference TRBV11-1 and TRBJ2-1): EAEVAQSPRYKITEKSQAVAFWCDPISGHATLYWYRQILGQGPELLVQFQDESVVDDSQLPKDRFSAERLKGVDSTLKIQPAELGDSAMYLCASSLESGVGYNEQFFGPGTRLTVL.

The rearrangement uses TRBV27 and TRBJ2-3; unclear D gene. Trimming shortened V by 4 bases and J by 4 bases, and 6 bases separated the two germline ends. CDR1 and CDR2 (germline): MNHEY, SMNVEV (reference sequence). The CDR3 consists of 12 residues. CDR3 DNA sequence: TGTGCCAGCAGTTCCGAGGCAGATACGCAGTATTTT. Its protein is CASSSEADTQYF.

The J gene is TRBJ1-3, the V gene TRBV4-1, with D unclear. The V and J ends lost 4 bases and 4 bases respectively, with 14 bases between them. The CDR3 runs 15 residues. CDR1 and CDR2 (germline): MGHRA, YSYEKL. CDR3 amino acids: CASSLLSGWGNTIYF. The CDR3 nucleotides read TGCGCCAGCAGCCTCCTCTCCGGATGGGGAAACACCATATATTTT.

Comment on this clone: A much larger clonotype is one base distant, so this may be a read error. Other DNA sequences from this sample encode an identical CDR3 as well. The gene calls are TRBV25-1 and TRBJ1-5; possible D gene TRBD1, 6 bases. This CDR3 region has 13 residues. The germline V and J ends were trimmed by 6 bases and 10 bases, with 16 bases remaining between them. Germline CDR1 is MGHDK and CDR2 is SYGVNS. The DNA for the CDR3 is TGTGCCAGCAGGGGAGGGGGAAGTCAACCCCAGCATTTT. As protein: CASRGGGSQPQHF.

Regarding this clone: The same CDR3 is also encoded by other DNA sequences in this sample. The chain has TRBV7-9 and TRBJ1-5, with 11 bases that match TRBD1. The V gene end was trimmed by 5 bases and the J gene end by 2 bases; junction bases not matched to a gene: 2. There are 15 residues in the CDR3. Germline V gives CDR1 SEHNR, CDR2 FQNEAQ (reference sequence). This chain's CDR3 is CASSGQGAGNQPQHF. The CDR3 nucleotides read TGTGCCAGCAGCGGACAGGGGGCGGGCAATCAGCCCCAGCATTTT.

This clone was seen only a few times. CDR3 amino acids: CASSQDIARLEEQFF. The CDR3 DNA is TGCGCCAGCAGCCAGGACATCGCCCGACTAGAGGAGCAGTTCTTC. The chain combines TRBV10-1 with TRBJ2-1; the D gene is possibly TRBD2 (6 bases). CDR1 WNHNN and CDR2 SYGVQD come from the germline V gene (reference sequence). V lost 6 bases to trimming and J lost 10 bases, with 22 bases between them. The CDR3 is 15 residues long.

J is TRBJ2-2 and V is TRBV4-1, with D unclear. The germline CDR1 and CDR2 sequences are MGHRA and YSYEKL. The CDR3 length is 15 residues. The ends were cut back, 1 base at V and 1 base at J, with 7 bases in the middle. The CDR3 region is CASSQVPVNTGELFF. The CDR3 bases are TGCGCCAGCAGCCAAGTTCCGGTGAACACCGGGGAGCTGTTTTTT.

The chain links TRBV6-6 to TRBJ2-2; 7 nucleotides match TRBD1. The V gene end was trimmed by 8 bases and the J gene end by 5 bases; junction bases not matched to a gene: 11. The germline V gene encodes CDR1 MNHNY and CDR2 SVGAGI (reference sequence). The CDR3 is 15 amino acids. DNA for the CDR3: TGTGCCAGCTCCTTTTACAGGGGCGGAACCGGGGAGCTGTTTTTT. Translation gives CASSFYRGGTGELFF.

The chain links TRBV28 to TRBJ1-2; D gene ambiguous. Per germline, CDR1 MDHEN and CDR2 SYDVKM. V was trimmed by 1 base and J by 6 bases, leaving 18 bases between them. There are 16 residues in the CDR3. The CDR3, as DNA: TGTGCCAGCAGTTTATATTTTAATAACGTGTTGGATGGCTACACCTTC. This gives the protein CASSLYFNNVLDGYTF.

This chain joins TRBV6-5 and TRBJ2-5; D remains ambiguous. This CDR3 contains 12 residues. V lost 4 bases, J lost 3 bases, and 6 bases lay in between. The germline gives CDR1 MNHEY, CDR2 SVGAGI. The CDR3 region has the DNA TGTGCCAGCAGTTCCCGGAAAGAGACCCAGTACTTC. As protein: CASSSRKETQYF.

CDR3 sequence: CASRPPSIGRLGWYNEQFF. CDR3 in DNA: TGTGCCAGCAGGCCCCCCAGTATTGGAAGATTAGGATGGTACAATGAGCAGTTCTTC. The chain couples TRBV2 to TRBJ2-1, with D hard to call. The CDR3 has 19 amino acids. From germline, CDR1 is SNHLY and CDR2 FYNNEI. Between the trimmed V and J ends, which lost 6 bases and 4 bases, there was a span of 28 bases.

For the CDR3, the DNA is TGTGCCAGCAGATCCGGGGGCCTGACGGAGCAGTTCTTC. Its protein product is CASRSGGLTEQFF. This chain joins TRBV28 and TRBJ2-1, with D tentatively TRBD1 or TRBD2 (6 bases each). The V gene's germline CDR1 is MDHEN and CDR2 SYDVKM. V lost 6 bases and J lost 10, with 16 bases in between. The CDR3 is 13 amino acids.

This sequence joins TRBV5-6 and TRBJ2-6; no firm D call. V was cut by 1 base and J by 1 base, with 3 bases left in between. The CDR3 runs to 14 residues. Germline assignment: CDR1 SGHDT and CDR2 YYEEEE. CDR3 sequence (DNA): TGTGCCAGCAGCTTGTGGTCTGGGGCCAACGTCCTGACTTTC. Its protein product is CASSLWSGANVLTF.